Each of the 25 T cell receptor beta chains below was sequenced from the same sample in a study of vaccination effects on CD4 cells after COVID-19. Measured with immunoSEQ multiplex PCR; TCRdb has only the in-frame clones, and not every one. The sample has 20,000 to 30,000 clones; 60% to 80% are singletons. The ViraFEST assay expanded antigen-specific CD4+ T cells with viral peptide pools before sequencing. A 10-day culture period preceded the isolation of CD4+ T cells. All participants had two doses of either the BNT162b2 or mRNA-1273 vaccine. These TCRs' antigens remain unknown. The material was CD4+ T cells from PBMCs cultured with SARS-CoV-2 spike peptides, obtained after COVID-19 vaccination. These receptor sequences come from a human donor who received a COVID-19 vaccine.

The rearrangement joins TRBV4-1 to TRBJ2-1; 9 bases map to TRBD2. Germline assignment: CDR1 MGHRA and CDR2 YSYEKL. The CDR3 has 16 amino acids. Germline trimming cut 4 bases from V and 7 bases from J; bases unmatched to any gene: 11. CDR3 coding DNA: TGCGCCAGCAGCCCCATGAGGCGGGAGGGCAGGAATGAGCAGTTCTTC. This codes for CASSPMRREGRNEQFF.

The rearrangement joins TRBV11-1 to TRBJ2-7; TRBD1 matches 7 bases. There are 16 residues in the CDR3. The V and J ends lost 0 bases and 3 bases, in that order; junction bases with no gene match: 8. From germline, CDR1 is SGHAT and CDR2 FQDESV (reference sequence). CDR3 residues: CASSLALNRGDYEQYF. Here the CDR3 DNA reads TGTGCCAGCAGCTTAGCTTTGAACAGGGGCGACTACGAGCAGTACTTC.

There are a few counts of this clone. This chain joins TRBV7-2 and TRBJ2-2, with no clear D. Trimming stripped 1 base from V and 2 bases from J, with 8 bases between. Germline V gene sequence: CDR1 SGHTA, CDR2 FQGNSA. The CDR3 runs 15 residues. The CDR3 sequence is CASSLVRLNTGELFF. In DNA form, the CDR3 reads TGTGCCAGCAGCTTAGTTAGACTTAACACCGGGGAGCTGTTTTTT. Full variable domain (missing parts from reference TRBV7-2 and TRBJ2-2): GAGVSQSPSNKVTEKGKDVELRCDPISGHTALYWYRQSLGQGLEFLIYFQGNSAPDKSGLPSDRFSAERTGGSVSTLTIQRTQQEDSAVYLCASSLVRLNTGELFFGEGSRLTVL.

The V call is TRBV7-9, the J call TRBJ1-4; D ambiguous. This CDR3 is 14 amino acids long. CDR1 SEHNR and CDR2 FQNEAQ come from the germline V gene (reference sequence). V gave up 0 bases and J gave up 8 bases, with 10 bases separating them. CDR3 coding DNA: TGTGCCAGCAGCTTAGCGGGGAGGGAAGAAAAACTGTTTTTT. Protein product: CASSLAGREEKLFF.

This chain joins TRBV19 and TRBJ2-5; 11 bases line up with TRBD2. Germline lookup yields CDR1 LNHDA and CDR2 SQIVND (reference sequence). This CDR3 is built from 16 residues. After removal of 10 bases from V and 0 bases from J, the junction contained 10 bases not matched to a gene. The CDR3 coding sequence is TGTGCCACTCAAAGGATAGCGGGGGGGTACCAAGAGACCCAGTACTTC. Residues: CATQRIAGGYQETQYF.

The chain uses TRBV5-6 and TRBJ2-1; a possible D gene is TRBD1 (6 bases). Germline values: CDR1 SGHDT, CDR2 YYEEEE. CDR3 length: 17 residues. Trimming removed 0 bases at V and 2 bases at J, with 15 bases between. The CDR3: CASSLGPIQGTYNEQFF. The CDR3 DNA follows: TGTGCCAGCAGCTTGGGCCCCATTCAGGGGACCTACAATGAGCAGTTCTTC. The variable domain in full, with the rest retrieved from reference TRBV5-6 and TRBJ2-1, is DAGVTQSPTHLIKTRGQQVTLRCSPKSGHDTVSWYQQALGQGPQFIFQYYEEEERQRGNFPDRFSGHQFPNYSSELNVNALLLGDSALYLCASSLGPIQGTYNEQFFGPGTRLTVL.

The chain couples TRBV6-4 to TRBJ2-1, with D unclear. V lost 0 bases and J 6 bases, leaving 9 bases between the germline ends. The CDR3 has 14 amino acids. The germline gives CDR1 MRHNA, CDR2 SNTAGT. CDR3 nucleotides: TGTGCCAGCAGTGACTCGGATATCCTCAATGAGCAGTTCTTC. It translates to CASSDSDILNEQFF.

A single count supports this clone. No conserved phenylalanine or tryptophan ends this CDR3, so it is likely a read error. It is unclear where the CDR3 begins or ends on the DNA, so no DNA is shown, and the CDR3 is as TCRdb lists it. The gene calls are TRBV2 and TRBJ2-7; the table's TRBD2 call for D was not verified on the DNA. Germline-derived CDR1 and CDR2 are SNHLY and FYNNEI. The CDR3 sequence runs 19 residues, both termini included. CDR3 region: CASSEALLSSSGGRTSPKA.

This clone was observed a single time. This sequence joins TRBV10-1 and TRBJ2-5; 10 nucleotides align to TRBD2. The junction had 5 bases not matched to a gene; V was cut back by 2 bases and J by 5 bases. CDR1 WNHNN and CDR2 SYGVQD come from the germline V gene (reference sequence). This CDR3 spans 15 amino acids. DNA for the CDR3: TGCGCCAGCAGTGAGGCTAGCGGGAGTGGGGAGACCCAGTACTTC. It is translated as CASSEASGSGETQYF.

The rearrangement uses TRBV27 and TRBJ2-4; D might be TRBD1 or TRBD2, each matching 5 bases. CDR3 length: 18 residues. Germline CDR1 and CDR2: MNHEY and SMNVEV (reference sequence). The V end was cut by 6 bases, the J end by 0 bases, with 21 bases between. The chain's CDR3 is CASRSIESGTIAKNIQYF. CDR3 nucleotide sequence: TGTGCCAGCAGGTCAATCGAATCCGGGACGATAGCCAAAAACATTCAGTACTTC.

The chain links TRBV7-6 to TRBJ1-1, with a tentative D call TRBD1 (6 bases). There are 14 residues in the CDR3. The germline CDR1 and CDR2 sequences are SGHVS and FNYEAQ. V shed 5 bases and J shed 5 bases, with 15 bases lying between them. CDR3 DNA sequence: TGTGCCAGCAGCAAGGGGGGGGGCATAACTGAAGCTTTCTTT. This gives the protein CASSKGGGITEAFF.

This clone was detected only once. V gene TRBV6-5 combines with J gene TRBJ2-4; 10 bases match TRBD1. The CDR3 has 15 residues. CDR1 MNHEY and CDR2 SVGAGI come from the germline V gene. V gave up 4 bases and J gave up 4 bases; unmatched junction bases: 4. CDR3 in DNA: TGTGCCAGCAGTTCCCCGGGACAGGGGAAAAACATTCAGTACTTC. It specifies CASSSPGQGKNIQYF.

This clone was counted between two and nine times. The CDR3 DNA sequence: TGCGCCAGCAGCTTTGGAAACAGGGCCGAGCAGTACTTC. This gives the protein CASSFGNRAEQYF. The V and J genes are TRBV5-1 and TRBJ2-7; weak D call: TRBD1 (6 bases). In germline, CDR1 is SGHRS, CDR2 YFSETQ. CDR3 length: 13 residues. Trimming removed 2 bases from V and 6 bases from J, with 12 bases in between.

This clone is classed as medium-sized (0.01 to 0.1%). The CDR3 region has the DNA TGTGCCACCTCGTCTTCCTACGAGCAGTACTTC. Its translation is CATSSSYEQYF. The rearrangement links TRBV19 to TRBJ2-7; D call uncertain. The V gene lost 10 bases and the J gene lost 1 base, with 8 bases spanning the gap. The CDR3 contains 11 residues. Germline V lookup: CDR1 LNHDA, CDR2 SQIVND (reference sequence).

The chain recombines TRBV27 with TRBJ2-3, with 7 bases aligning to TRBD1. V was pared by 4 bases and J by 3 bases, with 10 bases of the junction left unmatched. The CDR3 covers 16 residues. Germline loops: CDR1 MNHEY, CDR2 SMNVEV (reference sequence). The CDR3 region is CASSYVGGSRTDTQYF. The CDR3 coding sequence is TGTGCCAGCAGTTATGTAGGGGGCAGTAGAACAGATACGCAGTATTTT.

This clone turned up a few times. V is TRBV2 and J is TRBJ1-4; D is undetermined. CDR3 length: 15 amino acids. Between the trimmed V and J ends, which lost 8 bases and 3 bases, there was a span of 16 bases. CDR1 SNHLY and CDR2 FYNNEI come from the germline V gene. Written as DNA, the CDR3 is TGTGCCAGCCATGATATTGCGTGGGCTAATGAAAAACTGTTTTTT. Encoded protein: CASHDIAWANEKLFF.

The V gene is TRBV6-1, the J gene TRBJ2-3, with no clear D. The CDR3 totals 16 residues. CDR1 and CDR2 (germline): MNHNS, SASEGT. Trimming took off 0 bases at V and 2 bases at J, with 12 bases between the two ends. The chain's CDR3 is CASSEAWVEFTDTQYF. The CDR3 nucleotides read TGTGCCAGCAGTGAAGCATGGGTCGAGTTCACAGATACGCAGTATTTT.

This clone was counted only a few times. V usage is TRBV20-1 and J usage is TRBJ2-5; TRBD1 matches at 7 bases. Looked up from germline, CDR1 is DFQATT and CDR2 is SNEGSKA (reference sequence). V was clipped by 3 bases and J by 13 bases; unmatched bases: 8. CDR3 length equals 11 residues. The CDR3 DNA reads as TGCAGTGCTAGCGCTACAGGGGCTCCGTACTTC. Translating it yields CSASATGAPYF.

The chain carries TRBV10-2 and TRBJ1-1; weak D call: TRBD1 (6 bases). From germline, CDR1 is WSHSY and CDR2 SAAADI. The CDR3 sequence is 15 residues long. V lost 0 bases and J 1 base, leaving 9 bases between the germline ends. The CDR3 bases are TGCGCCAGCAGTGAGTCCGAGGGGGGGAACACTGAAGCTTTCTTT. Amino acids: CASSESEGGNTEAFF.

A few counts support this clone. This chain joins TRBV7-9 and TRBJ1-2; D ambiguous. CDR3 length equals 14 residues. V lost 4 bases and J 2 bases, leaving 11 bases between the germline ends. Germline V CDR1 and CDR2: SEHNR, FQNEAQ (reference sequence). Here the CDR3 reads CASSSTFLNYGYTF. In nucleotides, the CDR3 is TGTGCCAGCAGCTCTACTTTCTTGAACTATGGCTACACCTTC.

V gene TRBV20-1 combines with J gene TRBJ2-7; the D is unclear. V lost 3 bases to trimming and J lost 7 bases, with 13 bases between them. Germline CDR1 is DFQATT and CDR2 is SNEGSKA (reference sequence). This CDR3 spans 12 amino acids. DNA of the CDR3: TGCAGTGCTAGTCAGGCCAGTGAGGAGCAGTACTTC. Residues: CSASQASEEQYF.

The chain uses TRBV2 and TRBJ2-5; 7 nucleotides agree with TRBD2. The CDR3 contains 15 residues. V lost 8 bases and J lost 5; bases outside the gene matches: 14. Per the germline V gene, CDR1 is SNHLY and CDR2 is FYNNEI. CDR3 DNA: TGTGCCAGCTCAGACCGGGCGGGGAGGGGTGAGACCCAGTACTTC. Its protein is CASSDRAGRGETQYF.

The CDR3 bases are TGTGCCAGCAGCCAAGTGGGGGGGTTCTCTGGAAACACCATATATTTT. It specifies CASSQVGGFSGNTIYF. The J gene is TRBJ1-3, the V gene TRBV4-2; possible D gene TRBD1, 5 bases. V gave up 1 base and J gave up 0 bases, with 10 bases separating them. The CDR3 is 16 residues long. The V gene's germline CDR1 is LGHNA and CDR2 YNFKEQ.

This clone was counted a single time. The chain couples TRBV18 to TRBJ1-3, with unresolved D. CDR3 length equals 18 residues. Trimming left V 2 bases short and J 0 bases short, with 17 bases between. Germline lookup yields CDR1 KGHSH and CDR2 LQKENI. CDR3 bases: TGTGCCAGCTCACCATTTTGGGAAGACGGCTCCTCTGGAAACACCATATATTTT. As protein: CASSPFWEDGSSGNTIYF.

The J gene is TRBJ1-2, the V gene TRBV6-6; no clear D. Between the trimmed V and J ends, which lost 3 bases and 6 bases, there was a span of 17 bases. Per germline, CDR1 MNHNY and CDR2 SVGAGI (reference sequence). The CDR3 covers 15 residues. CDR3 sequence reads: CASSYLMGLSDGYTF. The CDR3 nucleotides are TGTGCCAGCAGTTATCTCATGGGGTTAAGCGATGGCTACACCTTC.